This TCR beta chain was sequenced in a study of cytomegalovirus exposure and HLA in healthy donors. Across the whole study: Of roughly 400 genotyped donors, 81% grouped in the Caucasian-associated ancestry cluster.

Comment on this clone: Its specificity is unknown.

Germline CDR1 and CDR2: SGHRS and YFSETQ. The CDR3 extends over 14 amino acids. The primer mix had 60 Vbeta and 13 Jbeta primers. Repertoires were generated with immunoSEQ multiplex PCR, while TCRdb's copy carries only in-frame clones and drops some. This sample carries tens of thousands of clones, 80% to 90% of them seen once, and the ten largest clones take 5.6%. Study observations and caveats: In an earlier analysis, productive rearrangement rates for most beta V segments clustered near 87% or 30%.

Material for sequencing was PBMCs. This receptor was identified in a woman aged 18-35 years in good health and CMV-seropositive. The genes are TRBV5-1 and TRBJ2-5, with D tentatively TRBD1 (6 bases). The end of the DNA aligns better with TRBJ2-7, so the J call may be wrong. This CDR3 reads CASSYSTGSYEQYF. CDR3 DNA sequence: TGCGCCAGCAGCTATTCGACAGGCTCCTACGAGCAGTACTTC.